The 3 T cell receptor beta chains below were found in one sample sequenced in a study of cytomegalovirus exposure and HLA in healthy donors. PCR used 60 Vbeta primers and 13 Jbeta primers. Libraries were prepared by immunoSEQ multiplex PCR; TCRdb keeps only in-frame clonotypes and omits some of them. The sample lists around 120,000 clones; around 74% were seen once. Input material: PBMCs. The receptors here all came from a woman between 18 and 29 years old in good health and CMV-seronegative.

J is TRBJ1-5 and V is TRBV28; no reliable D call. Between the trimmed V and J ends, which lost 7 bases and 2 bases, there was a span of 15 bases. Looked up from germline, CDR1 is MDHEN and CDR2 is SYDVKM. This CDR3 is 15 amino acids long. DNA for the CDR3: TGTGCCAGCAACCCATTCCGGGGAGGCAATCAGCCCCAGCATTTT. This sequence encodes CASNPFRGGNQPQHF.

The table lists this clone with a count of one. The CDR3 here is CASSPWTGNTEAFF. CDR3 in DNA: TGTGCCAGCAGCCCCTGGACAGGGAACACTGAAGCTTTCTTT. The J gene is TRBJ1-1, the V gene TRBV9; TRBD1 matches at 7 bases. CDR1 and CDR2 from the germline V gene are SGDLS and YYNGEE. The CDR3 runs 14 residues. The V segment lost 4 bases and the J segment 1 base; nucleotides outside the gene matches: 4.

This chain uses TRBV4-1 with TRBJ1-4, with 7 bases lining up with TRBD1. The germline gives CDR1 MGHRA, CDR2 YSYEKL. The CDR3 has 16 residues. The V gene end was trimmed by 1 base and the J gene end by 8 bases; junction bases not matched to a gene: 10. The CDR3 reads CASSQVPGQGGEKLFF. CDR3 DNA: TGCGCCAGCAGCCAAGTCCCCGGACAAGGGGGCGAAAAACTGTTTTTT.